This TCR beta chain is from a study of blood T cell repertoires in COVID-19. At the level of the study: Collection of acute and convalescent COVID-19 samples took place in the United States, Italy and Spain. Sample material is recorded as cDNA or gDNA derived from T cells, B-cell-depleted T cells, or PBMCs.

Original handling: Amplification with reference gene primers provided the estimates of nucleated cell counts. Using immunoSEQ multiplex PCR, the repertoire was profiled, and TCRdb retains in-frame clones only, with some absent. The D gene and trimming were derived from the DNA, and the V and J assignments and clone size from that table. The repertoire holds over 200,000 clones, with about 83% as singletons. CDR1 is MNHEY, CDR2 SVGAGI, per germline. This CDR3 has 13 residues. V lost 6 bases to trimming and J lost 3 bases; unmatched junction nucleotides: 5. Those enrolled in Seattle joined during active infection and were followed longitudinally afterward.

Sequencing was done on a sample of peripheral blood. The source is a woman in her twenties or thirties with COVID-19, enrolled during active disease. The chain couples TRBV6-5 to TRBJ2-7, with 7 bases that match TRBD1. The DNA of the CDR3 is TGTGCCAGCAGCCCACAGGGGCTCTACGAGCAGTACTTC. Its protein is CASSPQGLYEQYF.